Listed here is a single T cell receptor beta chain. The antigen remains undetermined. Amplification of TCR alpha and beta CDR3 regions from RNA used iRepertoire nested multiplex PCR. For one-step reverse transcription and amplification, about 85-400 ng of tissue mRNA or PBMC total RNA was used. TCRdb reprocessed the multiplex PCR reads via MiXCR and lists one record per CDR3 protein. The sample has over 80,000 distinct CDR3 sequences, roughly 39% seen once. The CDR3 runs 15 residues. The V gene's germline CDR1 is MGHRA and CDR2 YSYEKL. The ends were cut back, 4 bases at V and 5 bases at J, with 15 bases in the middle. This sample is drawn from a study of glioma-infiltrating T cells. Overall study results and limits: CDR3 overlap between tissue and blood was very small. Non-neoplastic patients had below-expected tissue-blood divergence, while all gliomas exceeded expectation.

The V gene is TRBV4-1, the J gene TRBJ2-1; D not certain. The clonotype originates from a human donor with low-grade glioma or glioblastoma, undergoing nonglioma brain surgery, or in good health (not recorded which). Input material: glioma tissue, nonneoplastic brain tissue, or PBMCs (not recorded which). CDR3 loop: CASSPESFPNNEQFF. In DNA form, the CDR3 reads TGCGCCAGCAGCCCAGAGTCTTTCCCTAACAATGAGCAGTTCTTC.